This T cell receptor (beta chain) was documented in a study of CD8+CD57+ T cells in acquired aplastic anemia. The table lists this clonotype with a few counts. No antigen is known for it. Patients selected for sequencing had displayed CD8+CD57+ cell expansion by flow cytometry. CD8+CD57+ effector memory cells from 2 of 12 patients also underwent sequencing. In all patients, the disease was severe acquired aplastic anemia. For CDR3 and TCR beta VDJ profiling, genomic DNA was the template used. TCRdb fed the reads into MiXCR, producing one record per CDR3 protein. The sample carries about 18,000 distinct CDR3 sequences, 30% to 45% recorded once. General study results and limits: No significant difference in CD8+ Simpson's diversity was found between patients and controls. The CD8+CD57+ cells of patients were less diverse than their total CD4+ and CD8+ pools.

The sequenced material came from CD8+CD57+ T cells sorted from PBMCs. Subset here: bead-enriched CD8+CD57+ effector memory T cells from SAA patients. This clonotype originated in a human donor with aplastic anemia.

CDR3 DNA: TGTGCCAGCAGCGAGATGCAGGGGCGAGATAGGAGAGGCTACACCTTC. Its protein product is CASSEMQGRDRRGYTF. The rearrangement uses TRBV11-1 and TRBJ1-2; the D gene is possibly TRBD1 (6 bases). The CDR3 is 16 residues long. Germline V gives CDR1 SGHAT, CDR2 FQDESV (reference sequence). The V and J ends lost 5 bases and 8 bases respectively, with 24 bases between them.